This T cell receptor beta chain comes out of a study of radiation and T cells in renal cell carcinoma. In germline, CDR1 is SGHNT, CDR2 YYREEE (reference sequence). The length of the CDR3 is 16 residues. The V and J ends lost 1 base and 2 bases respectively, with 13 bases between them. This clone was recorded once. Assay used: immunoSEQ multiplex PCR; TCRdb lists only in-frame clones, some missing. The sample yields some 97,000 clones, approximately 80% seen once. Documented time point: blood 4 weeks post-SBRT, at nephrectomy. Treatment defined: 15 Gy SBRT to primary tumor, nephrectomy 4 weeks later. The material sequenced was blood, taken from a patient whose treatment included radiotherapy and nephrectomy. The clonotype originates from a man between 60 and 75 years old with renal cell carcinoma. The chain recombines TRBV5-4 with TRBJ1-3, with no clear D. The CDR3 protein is CASSLRQRGPGNTIYF. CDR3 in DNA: TGTGCCAGCAGCTTGAGGCAGCGAGGACCTGGAAACACCATATATTTT. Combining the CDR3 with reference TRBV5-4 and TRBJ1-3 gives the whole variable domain ETGVTQSPTHLIKTRGQQVTLRCSSQSGHNTVSWYQQALGQGPQFIFQYYREEENGRGNFPPRFSGLQFPNYSSELNVNALELDDSALYLCASSLRQRGPGNTIYFGEGSWLTVV.